The entry below describes one TCR beta chain. Its specific antigen is unknown. No qualities accompany the bases; no much larger clone lies one base away. This sample stems from a study of Ad26.COV2.S vaccination and SARS-CoV-2 variants (dated by TCRdb to 2020 to 2023). About the full investigation: Vaccine-arm donors came from COV1001, a multicentre, randomized, double-blind, placebo-controlled phase I-IIa trial of Ad26.COV2.S in healthy adults. The TCR-sequenced set comprised around 30 samples: some 20 Ad26.COV2.S vaccine recipients, 5 placebo recipients and 8 SARS-CoV-2 convalescent individuals. Throughout the experiments and outcome assessment, investigators stayed blinded to trial group allocation. Trial participants were randomized into five groups of five: low-dose or high-dose Ad26.COV2.S given once or twice, or placebo on both occasions. Ad26.COV2.S was administered intramuscularly at a dose of 5x10^10 or 1x10^11 viral particles, either as one shot or as two shots given 56 days apart. TCRbeta repertoire sequencing served as the tool for gauging how specific and how broad the SARS-CoV-2-reactive T cell receptors were following Ad26.COV2.S vaccination.

The meaning of the sample's treatment or condition label: around 19 received Ad26.COV2.S at low or high dose, single or two shots; roughly five received placebo; per-sample allocation not given. Repertoires of vaccine and placebo recipients were sequenced from samples collected on day 63 after the first injection. Cohort 1b enrolled about 25 adults aged 18-55 years at a single site in Boston, USA, between 29 July and 7 August 2020. Ad26.COV2.S consisted of a replication-incompetent adenovirus type 26 vector by which a prefusion-stabilized SARS-CoV-2 spike protein from the original Wuhan strain was expressed. Study-wide conclusions, independent of this receptor: The study was not powered for comparison of responses between vaccine doses or regimens. After vaccination, spike-specific CD8+ and CD4+ T cell responses were reported to show substantial breadth. According to the authors, total T cell responses may have been underestimated by the TCR breadth and depth analyses. Comparable non-spike TCR breadth was observed between vaccine and placebo recipients, consistent with only spike being contained in the vaccine. Compared with placebo recipients, Ad26.COV2.S recipients showed higher spike-specific TCR breadth (P = 0.0014).

The CDR3 runs 16 residues from the cysteine to the phenylalanine. The CDR3 DNA has 48 bases and is translated from base 1. For CDR1 and CDR2, the germline V gene (reference sequence) lists MNHEY and SMNVEV. From V the trimming removes 5 bases and from J it removes 7 bases, while the gene matches leave 13 bases of the junction unaccounted for. The immunoSEQ Assay was used to sequence TCRbeta CDR3 regions. After extraction, genomic DNA underwent amplification by bias-controlled multiplex PCR, followed by high-throughput sequencing. In the source study's methods: To quantify the absolute abundance of every unique TCRbeta CDR3 region, sequences were collapsed and filtered. Usable DNA was measured by amplifying reference genes present in all nucleated cells, and TCRbeta template counts were normalized to that usable DNA to estimate T cell fraction. Repertoire TCRs were annotated as SARS-CoV-2-specific when V gene, CDR3 amino acid sequence and J gene were exactly matched to a known reactive TCR set. The reference SARS-CoV-2 TCR set was obtained from MIRA and was filtered for enrichment in COVID-19-positive ImmuneCODE repertoires, whereby public or cross-reactive TCRs were removed. Using the MIRA antigens, annotated TCRs were further analysed by specific ORF or by position within an ORF. Breadth was defined as annotated unique rearrangements over total unique productive rearrangements; depth was the summed frequency of those rearrangements. Two-sided Wilcoxon rank-sum tests were used to compare TCR breadth between groups. This immuneACCESS table, as held by TCRdb, lists in-frame sequences with V and J called but not all clones. Of the missing ones, under half trace to an unresolved V gene in checked studies; the others have no known cause. The V and J calls and the clone size are those of that table, but D and trimming were determined from the DNA. Recorded for this sample are fewer than 900,000 clones; roughly nine tenths of them occurred a single time. Clones ranked in the top ten supply over 1.3% of the sample.

This clonotype was sampled from a person aged 18-60 years who received the Ad26.COV2.S COVID-19 vaccine or a placebo. The material was peripheral blood, obtained in a trial of Ad26.COV2.S vaccine versus placebo. The sequence is built from TRBV27 and TRBJ1-1; 10 central bases correspond to TRBD1. The nucleotide sequence is TGTGCCAGCAGTAGGGCCGGGACAGGGGCTTCTAGTGAAGCTTTCTTT. This translates into CASSRAGTGASSEAFF.